This T cell receptor beta chain stems from a study of radiotherapy plus CTLA-4 blockade in lung cancer. Study context: Among enrolled patients, roughly 20% responded and approximately 33% achieved disease control.

The study, taken as a whole, reports: Blood saw expansion of tumor-derived TCR clones after radiotherapy plus ipilimumab.

Trimming pared 6 bases from V and 3 bases from J, leaving 12 bases between. The CDR3 has 14 amino acids. Germline CDR1 and CDR2: LNHDA and SQIVND (reference sequence). This clone was recorded a few times. The antigen is unknown. Generated by immunoSEQ multiplex PCR, the TCRdb table keeps only in-frame clones and is missing some. This table has 60,000 to 65,000 clones, approximately 77% appearing once. The chain links TRBV19 to TRBJ2-1, with D possibly matching TRBD2 (5 bases). The clonotype originates from a human donor with non-small cell lung cancer who had a complete response to radiotherapy plus ipilimumab. The sample was peripheral blood, taken from a patient treated with radiotherapy plus ipilimumab. CDR3 DNA sequence: TGTGCCAGTAGGGGAGTGACGGACTACAATGAGCAGTTCTTC. Residues: CASRGVTDYNEQFF.